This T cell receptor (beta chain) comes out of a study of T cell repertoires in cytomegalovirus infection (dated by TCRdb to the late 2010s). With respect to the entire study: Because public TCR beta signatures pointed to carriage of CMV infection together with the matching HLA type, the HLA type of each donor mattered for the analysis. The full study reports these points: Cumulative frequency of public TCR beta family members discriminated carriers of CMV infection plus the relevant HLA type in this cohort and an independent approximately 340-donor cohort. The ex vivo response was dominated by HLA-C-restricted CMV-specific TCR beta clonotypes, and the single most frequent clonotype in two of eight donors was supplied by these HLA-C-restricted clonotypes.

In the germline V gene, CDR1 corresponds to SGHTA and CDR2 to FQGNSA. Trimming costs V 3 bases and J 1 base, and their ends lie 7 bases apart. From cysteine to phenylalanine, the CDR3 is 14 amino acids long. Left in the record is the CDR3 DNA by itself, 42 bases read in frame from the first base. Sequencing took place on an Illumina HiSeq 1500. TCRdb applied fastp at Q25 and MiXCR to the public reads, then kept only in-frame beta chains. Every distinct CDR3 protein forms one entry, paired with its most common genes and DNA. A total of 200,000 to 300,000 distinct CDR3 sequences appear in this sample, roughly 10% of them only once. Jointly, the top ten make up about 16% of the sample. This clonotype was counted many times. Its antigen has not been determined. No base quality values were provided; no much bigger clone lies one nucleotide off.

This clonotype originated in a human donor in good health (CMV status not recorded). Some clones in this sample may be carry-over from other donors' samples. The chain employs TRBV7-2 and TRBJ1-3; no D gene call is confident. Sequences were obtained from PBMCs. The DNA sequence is TGTGCCAGCAGCTTCGGACCTTCTGGAAACACCATATATTTT. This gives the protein CASSFGPSGNTIYF. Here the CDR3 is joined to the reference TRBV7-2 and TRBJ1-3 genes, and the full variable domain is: GAGVSQSPSNKVTEKGKDVELRCDPISGHTALYWYRQSLGQGLEFLIYFQGNSAPDKSGLPSDRFSAERTGGSVSTLTIQRTQQEDSAVYLCASSFGPSGNTIYFGEGSWLTVV.